The clone carrying this T cell receptor beta chain was counted only a few times. Its antigen is unidentified. The source of the sample is a study of T-cell memory formation after mild COVID-19. Trimming removed 0 bases at V and 5 bases at J, with 29 bases between. Germline V CDR1 and CDR2: SGDLS, YYNGEE. The CDR3 contains 20 residues. Findings and caveats of the study: Balance between CD4 and CD8 was seen in clones contracting day 15 to 85, and a CD4+ lean was seen in later expanders.

TCRdb reprocessed the 5' RACE reads with MiXCR, giving one entry per CDR3 protein. Among 400,000 to 550,000 distinct CDR3 sequences listed, roughly 23% were seen once. This clonotype was obtained from an adult woman who had mild COVID-19 (a few samples of this study predate the infection). Cell type and time point are not known. The genes are TRBV9 and TRBJ1-1, with D possibly being TRBD1 (5 bases). What was sequenced was PBMCs or a T cell subset sorted from them (not recorded which). CDR3 bases: TGTGCCAGCAGCGTAGGGTCGGGACTACGGGTGAGGGCTATGGTAACTGAAGCTTTCTTT. Protein product: CASSVGSGLRVRAMVTEAFF.